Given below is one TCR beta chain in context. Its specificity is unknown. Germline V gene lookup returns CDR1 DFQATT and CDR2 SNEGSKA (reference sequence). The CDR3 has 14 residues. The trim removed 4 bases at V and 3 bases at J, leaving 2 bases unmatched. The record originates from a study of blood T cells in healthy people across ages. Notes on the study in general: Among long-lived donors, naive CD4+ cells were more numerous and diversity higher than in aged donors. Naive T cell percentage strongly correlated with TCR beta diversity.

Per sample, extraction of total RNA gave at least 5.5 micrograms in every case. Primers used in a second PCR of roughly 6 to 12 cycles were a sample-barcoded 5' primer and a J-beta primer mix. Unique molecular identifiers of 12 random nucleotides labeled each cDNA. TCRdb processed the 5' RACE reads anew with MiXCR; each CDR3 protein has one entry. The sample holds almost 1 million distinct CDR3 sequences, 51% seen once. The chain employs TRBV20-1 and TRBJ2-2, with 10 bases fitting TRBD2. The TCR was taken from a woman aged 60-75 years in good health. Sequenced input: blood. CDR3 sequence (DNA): TGCAGTGCTATGGGGACTAGCGACACCGGGGAGCTGTTTTTT. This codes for CSAMGTSDTGELFF.